This T cell receptor (beta chain) was observed in a study of blood T cell repertoires in COVID-19. This clone came up once. In germline, CDR1 is SGDLS, CDR2 YYNGEE. V was shortened by 3 bases and J by 4 bases, with 8 bases between the two germline ends. The CDR3 is made up of 12 amino acids. Using immunoSEQ multiplex PCR, the repertoire was profiled, and TCRdb retains in-frame clones only, with some absent. The sample contains 100,000 or so clones, approximately 86% of which appear only once. The receptor was isolated from a man aged 55 to 70 with acute or convalescent COVID-19. The V and J genes are TRBV9 and TRBJ2-7; TRBD2 might be the D (5 bases). Specimen: peripheral blood. In DNA, the CDR3 is TGTGCCAGCAGCGCGACGGGGTACGAGCAGTACTTC. This gives the protein CASSATGYEQYF. The full variable domain, completed using reference TRBV9 and TRBJ2-7, is DSGVTQTPKHLITATGQRVTLRCSPRSGDLSVYWYQQSLDQGLQFLIQYYNGEERAKGNILERFSAQQFPDLHSELNLSSLELGDSALYFCASSATGYEQYFGPGTRLTVT.